The entry that follows covers one T cell receptor beta chain sequence. This clone's antigen is unknown. No base-level quality is on record; no much larger clone is a single base apart. For sequencing of the TCRbeta CDR3 region, genomic DNA was extracted from the sorted cells. The immunoSEQ Assay was used for sequencing of TCRbeta CDR3 regions. Entries here come from immuneACCESS through TCRdb and include only in-frame sequences with V and J called. Some clones fail to appear in such tables; in the studies checked, an unresolved V gene covers under half of the shortfall, and the cause of the remainder is unknown. This sample gives 60,000 to 100,000 clones in total; 94% of them show up just once. The leading ten clones occupy about 20% of the sample. The trial excluded patients who had a history of autoimmune disease or were on systemic immunosuppression. In every dose cohort, peripheral blood was drawn for TCR sequencing at baseline, cycle 4 day 1, and cycle 7 day 1. The samples were drawn from a first-in-human, open-label, multicenter phase I dose-escalation trial of ivuxolimab. Adults with locally advanced or metastatic melanoma, renal cell carcinoma, hepatocellular carcinoma or head and neck squamous cell carcinoma were enrolled in the trial. Before TCR sequencing, CD4+ and CD8+ T cells were separately sorted from peripheral blood.

From cysteine to phenylalanine, the CDR3 is 15 amino acids long. Only the CDR3 DNA stays, 45 bases, in frame from base 1. For this chain, trimming is 0 bases at the V end and 4 bases at the J end, and the number of junction bases without a gene match is 4. CDR1 and CDR2, looked up from the germline V gene, are SGHRS and YFSETQ. The sample originates from a study of OX40 agonist ivuxolimab in advanced cancers. Background on the whole study: Ivuxolimab, which targeted the costimulatory receptor OX40 (CD134), was an agonistic, fully human IgG2 monoclonal antibody. Intravenous ivuxolimab was administered to patients every 2 weeks at six dose levels: 0.01, 0.1, 0.3, 1.5, 3 and 10 mg/kg. Of the roughly 51 dose-escalation patients, hepatocellular carcinoma was present in around 20, melanoma in approximately 15, renal cell carcinoma in 9 and head and neck cancer in 9. In the dose-escalation cohort, roughly four fifths of patients were male, and the mean age was roughly 60 years, with a range of roughly 20 to 85. Prior anti-PD-1, anti-PD-L1 or anti-CTLA-4 therapy was permitted, and checkpoint inhibitors had been received by around 40% of dose-escalation patients. Partial responses were achieved by three dose-escalation patients, of whom one had hepatocellular carcinoma and two had cutaneous melanoma. Peripheral TCRbeta sequencing aimed to test whether ivuxolimab altered TCR sequence diversity and caused clonal T-cell expansion. The monotherapy dose-escalation portion (N ≈ 52 patients) of the phase I ivuxolimab trial is reported in the paper. On the study overall, not on this receptor specifically: Clonal expansion of both CD4+ and CD8+ blood T cells was observed from baseline to week 6 at doses 0.1 to 3.0 mg/kg. Which antigens the clonally expanded peripheral T cells were specific for was not determined. After ivuxolimab, CD8+ T cells had more expanded clones than CD4+ T cells on average. Partial responders in the 0.1-3.0 mg/kg groups had among the lowest normalized peripheral clonal expansion, especially among CD8+ T cells. Low levels of normalized T-cell clonal expansion were also shown by some nonresponding patients.

This receptor was obtained from an adult with an advanced solid tumor such as melanoma, head and neck, liver or kidney cancer. Sequenced here: CD4+ or CD8+ T cells sorted from blood, sampled in a trial of the OX40 agonist ivuxolimab. The chain is made from TRBV5-1 and TRBJ2-7; a stretch of 10 junction bases matches TRBD1. The CDR3 protein: CASSLGGTGVYEQYF. The nucleotide sequence is TGCGCCAGCAGCTTGGGTGGGACAGGGGTTTACGAGCAGTACTTC.